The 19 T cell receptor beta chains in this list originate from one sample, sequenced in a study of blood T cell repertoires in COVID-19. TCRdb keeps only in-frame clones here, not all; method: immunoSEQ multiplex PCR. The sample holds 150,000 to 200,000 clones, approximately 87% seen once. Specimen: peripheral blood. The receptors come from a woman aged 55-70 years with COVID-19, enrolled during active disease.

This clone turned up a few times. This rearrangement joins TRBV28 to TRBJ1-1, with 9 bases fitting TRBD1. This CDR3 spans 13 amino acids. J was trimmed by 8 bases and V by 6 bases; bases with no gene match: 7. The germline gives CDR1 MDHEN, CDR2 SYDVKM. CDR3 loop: CASSPGTGFEAFF. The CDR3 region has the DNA TGTGCCAGCAGCCCTGGGACAGGGTTCGAAGCTTTCTTT.

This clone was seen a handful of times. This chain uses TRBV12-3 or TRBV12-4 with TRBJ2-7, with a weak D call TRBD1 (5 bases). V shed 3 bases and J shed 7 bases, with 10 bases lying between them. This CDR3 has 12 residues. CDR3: CASSFGAVEQYF. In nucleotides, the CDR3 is TGTGCCAGCAGTTTTGGGGCAGTAGAGCAGTACTTC.

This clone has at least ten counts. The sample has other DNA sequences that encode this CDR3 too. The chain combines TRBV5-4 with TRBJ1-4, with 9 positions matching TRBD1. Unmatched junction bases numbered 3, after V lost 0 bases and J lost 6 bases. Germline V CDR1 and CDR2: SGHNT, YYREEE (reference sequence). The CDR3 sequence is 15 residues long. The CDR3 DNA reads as TGTGCCAGCAGCTTGGACAGGGGGCGGGATGAAAAACTGTTTTTT. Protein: CASSLDRGRDEKLFF.

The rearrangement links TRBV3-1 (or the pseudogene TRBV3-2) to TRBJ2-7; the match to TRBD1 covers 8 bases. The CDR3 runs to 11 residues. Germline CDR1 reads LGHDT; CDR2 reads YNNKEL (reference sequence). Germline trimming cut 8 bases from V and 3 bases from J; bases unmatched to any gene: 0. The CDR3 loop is CASGTGYEQYF. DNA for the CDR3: TGTGCCAGCGGGACAGGCTACGAGCAGTACTTC.

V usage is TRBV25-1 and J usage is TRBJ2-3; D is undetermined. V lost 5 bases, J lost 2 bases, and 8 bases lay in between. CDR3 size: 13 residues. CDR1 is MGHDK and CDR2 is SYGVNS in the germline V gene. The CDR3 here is CASSHSNTDTQYF. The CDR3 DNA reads TGTGCCAGCAGTCATAGTAACACAGATACGCAGTATTTT.

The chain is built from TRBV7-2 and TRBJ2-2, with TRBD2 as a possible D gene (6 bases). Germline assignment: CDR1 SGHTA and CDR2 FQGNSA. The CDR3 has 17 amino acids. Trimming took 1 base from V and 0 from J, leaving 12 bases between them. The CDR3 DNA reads TGTGCCAGCAGCTTAGTTTGGAGCGGGTCGAACACCGGGGAGCTGTTTTTT. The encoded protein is CASSLVWSGSNTGELFF.

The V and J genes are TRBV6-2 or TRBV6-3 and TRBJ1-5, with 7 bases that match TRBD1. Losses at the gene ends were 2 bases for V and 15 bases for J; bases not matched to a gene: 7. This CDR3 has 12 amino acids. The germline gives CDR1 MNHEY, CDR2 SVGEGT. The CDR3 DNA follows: TGTGCCAGCAGTTACAACAGGGGTCTTCCGCATTTT. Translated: CASSYNRGLPHF.

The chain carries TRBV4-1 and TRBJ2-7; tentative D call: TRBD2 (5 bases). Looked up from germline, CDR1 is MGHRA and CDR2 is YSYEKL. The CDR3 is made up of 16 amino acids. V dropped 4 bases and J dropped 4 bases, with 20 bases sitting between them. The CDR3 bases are TGCGCCAGCAGCCCCCACCCCGCGGGTGGTTATTACGAGCAGTACTTC. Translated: CASSPHPAGGYYEQYF.

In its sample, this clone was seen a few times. The CDR3 spells CASSGSAGLTGELFF. The CDR3 bases are TGTGCCAGCAGTGGGTCGGCAGGGCTGACCGGGGAGCTGTTTTTT. The gene calls are TRBV2 and TRBJ2-2; TRBD1 might be the D (5 bases). V shed 4 bases and J shed 5 bases, with 14 bases lying between them. Germline V lookup: CDR1 SNHLY, CDR2 FYNNEI. There are 15 residues in the CDR3. The whole variable domain, remainder taken from reference TRBV2 and TRBJ2-2, is EPEVTQTPSHQVTQMGQEVILRCVPISNHLYFYWYRQILGQKVEFLVSFYNNEISEKSEIFDDQFSVERPDGSNFTLKIRSTKLEDSAMYFCASSGSAGLTGELFFGEGSRLTVL.

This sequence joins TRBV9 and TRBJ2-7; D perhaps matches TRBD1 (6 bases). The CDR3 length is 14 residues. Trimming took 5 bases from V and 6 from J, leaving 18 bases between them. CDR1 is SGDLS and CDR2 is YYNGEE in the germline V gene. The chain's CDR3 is CASSRGQSPTEQYF. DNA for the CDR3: TGTGCCAGCAGTCGAGGACAGAGTCCTACCGAGCAGTACTTC.

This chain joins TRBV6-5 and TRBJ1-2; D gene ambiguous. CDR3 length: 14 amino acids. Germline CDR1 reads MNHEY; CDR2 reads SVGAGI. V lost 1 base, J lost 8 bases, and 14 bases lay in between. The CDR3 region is CASSYFGSAGGYTF. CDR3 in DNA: TGTGCCAGCAGTTACTTCGGGTCTGCGGGCGGCTACACCTTC.

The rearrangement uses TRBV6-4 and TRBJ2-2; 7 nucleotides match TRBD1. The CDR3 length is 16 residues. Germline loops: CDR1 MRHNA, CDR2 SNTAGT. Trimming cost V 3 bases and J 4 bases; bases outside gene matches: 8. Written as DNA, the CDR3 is TGTGCCAGCAGTGATTCAGGACAGGCGGTCACCGGGGAGCTGTTTTTT. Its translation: CASSDSGQAVTGELFF.

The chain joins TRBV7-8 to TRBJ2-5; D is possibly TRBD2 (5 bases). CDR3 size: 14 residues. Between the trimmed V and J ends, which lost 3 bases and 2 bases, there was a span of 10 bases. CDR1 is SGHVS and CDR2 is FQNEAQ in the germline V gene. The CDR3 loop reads CASSFGGRQETQYF. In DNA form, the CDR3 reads TGTGCCAGCAGCTTCGGAGGACGGCAAGAGACCCAGTACTTC.

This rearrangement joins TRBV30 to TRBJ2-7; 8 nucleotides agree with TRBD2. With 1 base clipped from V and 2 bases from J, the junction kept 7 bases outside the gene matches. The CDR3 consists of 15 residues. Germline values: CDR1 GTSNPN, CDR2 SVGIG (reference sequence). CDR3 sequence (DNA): TGTGCCTGGAGTGGATCCGGGACTAGAGCCTACGAGCAGTACTTC. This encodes CAWSGSGTRAYEQYF.

For the CDR3, the DNA is TGTGCCAGCAGCTTAATTTCAGAGGCCAATGGCTACACCTTC. Amino acid sequence: CASSLISEANGYTF. The chain links TRBV7-3 to TRBJ1-2; D is unclear. The CDR3 totals 14 residues. The germline V gene encodes CDR1 SGHTA and CDR2 FQGTGA. V lost 1 base, J lost 6 bases, and 12 bases lay in between.

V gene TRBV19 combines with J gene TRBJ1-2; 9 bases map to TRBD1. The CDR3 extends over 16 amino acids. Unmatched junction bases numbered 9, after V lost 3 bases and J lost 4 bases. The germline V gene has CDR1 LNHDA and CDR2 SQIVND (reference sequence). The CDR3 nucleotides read TGTGCCAGTAGTATCCGTGGGACAGGGTGGAGCTATGGCTACACCTTC. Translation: CASSIRGTGWSYGYTF.

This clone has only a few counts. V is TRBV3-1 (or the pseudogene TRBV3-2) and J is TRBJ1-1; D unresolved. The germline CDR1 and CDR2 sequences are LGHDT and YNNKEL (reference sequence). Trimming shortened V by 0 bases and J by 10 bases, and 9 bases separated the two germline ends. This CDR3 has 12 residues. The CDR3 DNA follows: TGTGCCAGCAGCCAAGACCGGGGTCGAGCTTTCTTT. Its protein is CASSQDRGRAFF.

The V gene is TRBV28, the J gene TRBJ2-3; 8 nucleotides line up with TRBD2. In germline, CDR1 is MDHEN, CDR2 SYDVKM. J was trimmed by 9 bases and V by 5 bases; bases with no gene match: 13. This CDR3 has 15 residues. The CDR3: CASSPTSGGRRTQYF. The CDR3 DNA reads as TGTGCCAGCAGTCCGACATCGGGGGGGAGGCGCACGCAGTATTTT.

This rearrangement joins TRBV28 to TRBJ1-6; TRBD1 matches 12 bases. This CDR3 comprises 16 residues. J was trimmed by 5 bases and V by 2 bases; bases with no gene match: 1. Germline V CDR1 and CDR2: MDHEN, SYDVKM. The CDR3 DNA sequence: TGTGCCAGCAGTTTAAGGGACAGGGGGCATAATTCACCCCTCCACTTT. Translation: CASSLRDRGHNSPLHF. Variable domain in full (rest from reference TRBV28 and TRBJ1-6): DVKVTQSSRYLVKRTGEKVFLECVQDMDHENMFWYRQDPGLGLRLIYFSYDVKMKEKGDIPEGYSVSREKKERFSLILESASTNQTSMYLCASSLRDRGHNSPLHFGNGTRLTVT.